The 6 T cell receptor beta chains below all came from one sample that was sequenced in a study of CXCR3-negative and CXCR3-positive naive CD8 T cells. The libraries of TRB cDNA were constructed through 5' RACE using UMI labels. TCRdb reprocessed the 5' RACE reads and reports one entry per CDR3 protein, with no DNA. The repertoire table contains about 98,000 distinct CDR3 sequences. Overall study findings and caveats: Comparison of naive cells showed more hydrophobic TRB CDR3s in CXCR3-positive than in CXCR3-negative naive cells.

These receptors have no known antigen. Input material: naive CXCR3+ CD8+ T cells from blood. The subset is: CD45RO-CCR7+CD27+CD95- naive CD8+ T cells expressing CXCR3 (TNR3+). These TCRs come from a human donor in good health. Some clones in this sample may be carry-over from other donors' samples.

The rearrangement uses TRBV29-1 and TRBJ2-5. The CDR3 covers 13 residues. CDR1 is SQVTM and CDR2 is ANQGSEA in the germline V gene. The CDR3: CSVDCRTKETQYF. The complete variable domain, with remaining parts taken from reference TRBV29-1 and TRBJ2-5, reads SAVISQKPSRDICQRGTSLTIQCQVDSQVTMMFWYRQQPGQSLTLIATANQGSEATYESGFVIDKFPISRPNLTFSTLTVSNMSPEDSSIYLCSVDCRTKETQYFGPGTRLLVL.

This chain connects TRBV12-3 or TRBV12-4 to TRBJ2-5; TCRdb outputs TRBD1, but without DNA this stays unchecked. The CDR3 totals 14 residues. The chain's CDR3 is CASSLDRGKETQYF.

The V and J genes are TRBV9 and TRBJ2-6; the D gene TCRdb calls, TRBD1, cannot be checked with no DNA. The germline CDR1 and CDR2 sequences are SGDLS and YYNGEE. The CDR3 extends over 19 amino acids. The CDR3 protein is CASSPTGTGGFSGANVLTF. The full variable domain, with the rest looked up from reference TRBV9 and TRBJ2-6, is DSGVTQTPKHLITATGQRVTLRCSPRSGDLSVYWYQQSLDQGLQFLIQYYNGEERAKGNILERFSAQQFPDLHSELNLSSLELGDSALYFCASSPTGTGGFSGANVLTFGAGSRLTVL.

The CDR3 is CASSLLGDEQFF. The chain employs TRBV27 and TRBJ2-1; the D call of TRBD1 rests on TCRdb alone, since no DNA is present to check it. From germline, CDR1 is MNHEY and CDR2 SMNVEV (reference sequence). This CDR3 comprises 12 residues.

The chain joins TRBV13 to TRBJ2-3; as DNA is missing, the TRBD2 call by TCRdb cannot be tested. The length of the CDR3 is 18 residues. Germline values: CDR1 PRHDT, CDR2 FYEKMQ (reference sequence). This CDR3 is CASSLGIAGGPPEDTQYF. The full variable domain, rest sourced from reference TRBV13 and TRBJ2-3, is AAGVIQSPRHLIKEKRETATLKCYPIPRHDTVYWYQQGPGQDPQFLISFYEKMQSDKGSIPDRFSAQQFSDYHSELNMSSLELGDSALYFCASSLGIAGGPPEDTQYFGPGTRLTVL.

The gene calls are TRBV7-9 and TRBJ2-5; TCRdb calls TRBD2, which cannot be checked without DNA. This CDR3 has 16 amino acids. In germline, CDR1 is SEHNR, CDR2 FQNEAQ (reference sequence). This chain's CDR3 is CASSLEGGGYQETQYF.